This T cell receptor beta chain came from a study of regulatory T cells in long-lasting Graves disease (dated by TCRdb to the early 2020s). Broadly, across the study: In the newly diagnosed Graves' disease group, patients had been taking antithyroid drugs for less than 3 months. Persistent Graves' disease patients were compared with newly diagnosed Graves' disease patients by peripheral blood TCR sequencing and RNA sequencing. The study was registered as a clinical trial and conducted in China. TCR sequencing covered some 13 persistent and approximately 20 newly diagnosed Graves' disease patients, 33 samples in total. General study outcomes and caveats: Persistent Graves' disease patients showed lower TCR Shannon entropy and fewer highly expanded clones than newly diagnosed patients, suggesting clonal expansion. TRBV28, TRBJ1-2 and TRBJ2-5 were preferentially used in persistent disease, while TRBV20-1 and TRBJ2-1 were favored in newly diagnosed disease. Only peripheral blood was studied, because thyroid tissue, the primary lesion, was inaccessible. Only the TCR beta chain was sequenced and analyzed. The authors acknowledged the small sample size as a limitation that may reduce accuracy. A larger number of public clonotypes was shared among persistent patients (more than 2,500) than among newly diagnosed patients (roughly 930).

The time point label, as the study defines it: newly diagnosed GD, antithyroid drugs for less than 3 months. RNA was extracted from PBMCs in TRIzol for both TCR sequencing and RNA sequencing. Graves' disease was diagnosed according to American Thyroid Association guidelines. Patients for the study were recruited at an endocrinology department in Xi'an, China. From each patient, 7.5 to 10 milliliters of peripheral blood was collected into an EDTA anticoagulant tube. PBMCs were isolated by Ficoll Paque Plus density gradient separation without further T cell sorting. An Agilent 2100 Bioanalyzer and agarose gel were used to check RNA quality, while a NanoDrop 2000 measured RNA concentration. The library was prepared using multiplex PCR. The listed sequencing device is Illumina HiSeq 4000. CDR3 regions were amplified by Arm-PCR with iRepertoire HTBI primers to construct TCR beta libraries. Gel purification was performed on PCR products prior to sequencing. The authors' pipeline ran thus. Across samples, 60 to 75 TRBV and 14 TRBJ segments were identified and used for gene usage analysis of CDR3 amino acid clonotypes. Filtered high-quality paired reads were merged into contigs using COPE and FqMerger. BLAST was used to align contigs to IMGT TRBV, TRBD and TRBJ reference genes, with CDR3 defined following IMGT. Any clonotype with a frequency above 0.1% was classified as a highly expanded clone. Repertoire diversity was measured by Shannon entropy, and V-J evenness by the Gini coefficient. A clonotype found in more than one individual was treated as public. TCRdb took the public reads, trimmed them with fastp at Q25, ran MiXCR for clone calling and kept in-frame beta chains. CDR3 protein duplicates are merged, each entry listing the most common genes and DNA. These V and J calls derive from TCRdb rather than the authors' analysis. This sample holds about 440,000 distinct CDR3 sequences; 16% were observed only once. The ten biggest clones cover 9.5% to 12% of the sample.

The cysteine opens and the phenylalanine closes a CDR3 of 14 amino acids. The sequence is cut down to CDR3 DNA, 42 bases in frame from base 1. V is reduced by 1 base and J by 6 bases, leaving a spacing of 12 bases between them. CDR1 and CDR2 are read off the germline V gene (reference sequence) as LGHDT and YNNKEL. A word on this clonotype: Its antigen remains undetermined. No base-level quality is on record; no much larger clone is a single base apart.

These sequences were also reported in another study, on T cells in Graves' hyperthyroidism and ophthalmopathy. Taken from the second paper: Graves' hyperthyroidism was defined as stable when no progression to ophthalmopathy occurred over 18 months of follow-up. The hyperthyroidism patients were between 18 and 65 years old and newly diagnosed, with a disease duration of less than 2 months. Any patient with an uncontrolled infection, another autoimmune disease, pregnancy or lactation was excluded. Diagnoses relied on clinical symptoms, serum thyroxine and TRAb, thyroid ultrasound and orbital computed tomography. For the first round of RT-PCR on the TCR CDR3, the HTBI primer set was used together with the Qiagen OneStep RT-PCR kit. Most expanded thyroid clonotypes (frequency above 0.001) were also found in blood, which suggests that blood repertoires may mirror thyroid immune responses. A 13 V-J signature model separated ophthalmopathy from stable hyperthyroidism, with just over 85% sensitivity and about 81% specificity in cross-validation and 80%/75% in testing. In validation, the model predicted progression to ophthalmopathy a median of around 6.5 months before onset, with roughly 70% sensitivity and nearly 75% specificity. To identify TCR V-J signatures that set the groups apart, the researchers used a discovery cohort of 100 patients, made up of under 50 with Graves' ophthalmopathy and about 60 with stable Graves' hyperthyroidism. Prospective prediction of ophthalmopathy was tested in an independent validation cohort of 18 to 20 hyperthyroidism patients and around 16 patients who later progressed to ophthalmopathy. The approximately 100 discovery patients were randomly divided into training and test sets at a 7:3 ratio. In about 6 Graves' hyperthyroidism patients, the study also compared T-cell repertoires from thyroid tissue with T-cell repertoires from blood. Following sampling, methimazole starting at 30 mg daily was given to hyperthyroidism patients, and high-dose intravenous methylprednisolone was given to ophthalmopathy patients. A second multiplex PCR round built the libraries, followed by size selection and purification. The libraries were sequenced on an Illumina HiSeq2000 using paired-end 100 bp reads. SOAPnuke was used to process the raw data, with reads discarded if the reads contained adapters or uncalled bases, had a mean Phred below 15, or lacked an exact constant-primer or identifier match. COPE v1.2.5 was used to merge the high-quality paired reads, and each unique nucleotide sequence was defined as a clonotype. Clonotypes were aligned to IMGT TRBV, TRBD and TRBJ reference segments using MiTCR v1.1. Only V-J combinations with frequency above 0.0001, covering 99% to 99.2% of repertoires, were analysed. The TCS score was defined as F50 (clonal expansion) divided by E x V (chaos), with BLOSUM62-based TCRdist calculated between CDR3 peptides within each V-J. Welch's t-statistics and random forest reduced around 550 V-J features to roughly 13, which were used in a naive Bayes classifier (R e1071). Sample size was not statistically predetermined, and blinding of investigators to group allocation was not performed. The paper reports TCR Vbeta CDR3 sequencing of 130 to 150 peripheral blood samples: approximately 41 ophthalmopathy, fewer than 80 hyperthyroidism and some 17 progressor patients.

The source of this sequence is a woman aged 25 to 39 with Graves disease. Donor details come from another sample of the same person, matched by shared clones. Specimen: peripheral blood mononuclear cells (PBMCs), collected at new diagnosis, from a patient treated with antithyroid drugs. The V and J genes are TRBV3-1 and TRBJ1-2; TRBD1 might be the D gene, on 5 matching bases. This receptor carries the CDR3 CASSQVIGDDGYTF. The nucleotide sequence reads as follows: TGTGCCAGCAGCCAAGTGATAGGGGATGATGGCTACACCTTC.